This TCR beta chain emerged from a study of T cells after yellow fever vaccination. Overall study context: Those fractions that held only low numbers of cells were prepared using the SMART-Seq v4 Ultra Low Input RNA kit.

Only a few counts were recorded for this clonotype. What it binds is unknown. Deletions cut 2 bases from V and 0 bases from J, with 9 bases between. Germline V CDR1 and CDR2: DFQATT, SNEGSKA (reference sequence). The CDR3 consists of 14 residues. Study results and caveats: Clonotypes found in both CD4 and CD8 compartments made up a small share. Weaker overall, the secondary response nonetheless peaked faster (day 5 versus 15).

MiXCR, run by TCRdb on the 5' RACE reads, gives a single entry per CDR3 protein. The sample lists a few hundred thousand distinct CDR3 sequences, 6.8% occurring once. V and J are TRBV20-1 and TRBJ2-3, with D uncertain. Sequencing was performed on PBMCs, taken roughly 46 days after the first yellow fever vaccination. This clonotype was obtained from a man aged 18 to 30 who received the YFV17D yellow fever vaccine. The CDR3, as DNA: TGCAGTGCTAGACGGGTATCTAGCACAGATACGCAGTATTTT. Residues: CSARRVSSTDTQYF.